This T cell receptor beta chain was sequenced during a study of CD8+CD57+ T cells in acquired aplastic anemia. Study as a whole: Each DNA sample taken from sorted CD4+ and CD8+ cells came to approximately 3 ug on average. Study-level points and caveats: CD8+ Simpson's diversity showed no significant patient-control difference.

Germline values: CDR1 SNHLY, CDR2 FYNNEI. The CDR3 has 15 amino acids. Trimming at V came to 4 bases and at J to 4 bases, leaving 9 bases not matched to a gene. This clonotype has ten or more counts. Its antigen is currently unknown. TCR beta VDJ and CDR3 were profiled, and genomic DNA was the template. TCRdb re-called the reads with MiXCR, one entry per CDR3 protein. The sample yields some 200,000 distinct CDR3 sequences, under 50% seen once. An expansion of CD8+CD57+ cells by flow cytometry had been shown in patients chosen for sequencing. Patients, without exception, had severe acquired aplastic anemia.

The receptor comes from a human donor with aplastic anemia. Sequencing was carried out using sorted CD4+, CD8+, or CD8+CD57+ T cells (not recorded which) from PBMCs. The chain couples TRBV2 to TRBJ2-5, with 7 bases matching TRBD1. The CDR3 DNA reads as TGTGCCAGCAGTGCTTTCCGGACAGGAGGAGAGACCCAGTACTTC. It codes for CASSAFRTGGETQYF.